One and the same sample provided the 6 T cell receptor beta chains below, sequenced in a study of blood T cell repertoires in COVID-19. The protocol was immunoSEQ multiplex PCR, while the TCRdb copy is restricted to in-frame clones and leaves out a portion. Of around 100,000 clones listed, about 90% are singletons. Material for sequencing was peripheral blood. The receptors shown here come from a man younger than 45 in a cohort sampled during active COVID-19.

This chain joins TRBV7-3 and TRBJ2-1; 7 bases map to TRBD2. The V gene end was trimmed by 5 bases and the J gene end by 3 bases; junction bases not matched to a gene: 10. Germline V gene lookup returns CDR1 SGHTA and CDR2 FQGTGA. This CDR3 region has 16 residues. CDR3: CASSDLRTRNYNEQFF. CDR3 coding DNA: TGTGCCAGCAGCGATCTTCGGACTAGGAACTACAATGAGCAGTTCTTC.

The chain joins TRBV6-5 to TRBJ2-5; maybe TRBD1 (6 bases). The V end was cut by 6 bases, the J end by 5 bases, with 16 bases between. This CDR3 spans 14 amino acids. CDR1 and CDR2 from the germline V gene are MNHEY and SVGAGI. CDR3 in DNA: TGTGCCAGCAGCTTGACAGGCCATGAGGAGACCCAGTACTTC. Encoded protein: CASSLTGHEETQYF.

The gene calls are TRBV2 and TRBJ1-2; D is unresolved. Trimming cost V 6 bases and J 4 bases, with 15 bases left between them. Germline CDR1 reads SNHLY; CDR2 reads FYNNEI. The CDR3 has 14 amino acids. The chain's CDR3 is CASSQREFSYGYTF. The CDR3 nucleotides are TGTGCCAGCAGCCAAAGGGAGTTTTCCTATGGCTACACCTTC.

The chain employs TRBV7-6 and TRBJ2-1; D is ambiguous. This CDR3 has 16 residues. Germline lookup yields CDR1 SGHVS and CDR2 FNYEAQ. Trimming stripped 2 bases from V and 3 bases from J, with 14 bases between. The DNA for the CDR3 is TGTGCCAGCAGCTTAACCCCGCCAGGCCTCTACAATGAGCAGTTCTTC. Its protein product is CASSLTPPGLYNEQFF.

In DNA form, the CDR3 reads TGTGCCACCTCCCCTTCTAACTATGGCTACACCTTC. This codes for CATSPSNYGYTF. The chain has TRBV24-1 and TRBJ1-2, with unresolved D. This CDR3 region has 12 residues. Trimming cost V 9 bases and J 0 bases, with 7 bases left between them. From germline, CDR1 is KGHDR and CDR2 SFDVKD.

The V and J genes are TRBV5-1 and TRBJ1-2, with 8 positions matching TRBD1. The CDR3 extends over 15 amino acids. The V and J ends lost 1 base and 2 bases, in that order; junction bases with no gene match: 4. Germline CDR1 and CDR2: SGHRS and YFSETQ. CDR3 DNA sequence: TGCGCCAGCAGCTTGACAGGGGGAAGGAACTATGGCTACACCTTC. Translation gives CASSLTGGRNYGYTF.